What follows describes a single T cell receptor beta chain. Its target is not known. The data stem from a study of cytomegalovirus exposure and HLA in healthy donors. PCR involved 60 Vbeta and 13 Jbeta primers. Clones were read by immunoSEQ multiplex PCR, and TCRdb kept only the in-frame ones, dropping some. This sample has around 210,000 clones, with 82% found just once. CDR1 is GTSNPN and CDR2 is SVGIG in the germline V gene (reference sequence). This CDR3 is 14 amino acids long. With 1 base removed from V and 2 bases from J, the gap between germline ends came to 9 bases. Study-level points and caveats: The HLA-A and HLA-B alleles of most subjects were reportedly predicted accurately from TCR beta sequences. Later analysis identified over 15,000 TCR beta sequences associated with HLA alleles, using a false discovery rate threshold of 0.05.

The sample comprised PBMCs. The rearrangement links TRBV30 to TRBJ1-5; a weak D match, TRBD1 (5 bases). This receptor was identified in a woman aged 35 to 49 in good health and CMV-seronegative. CDR3 sequence reads: CAWSAWGGNQPQHF. The CDR3 DNA is TGTGCCTGGAGTGCCTGGGGGGGCAATCAGCCCCAGCATTTT.